The rows below give T cell receptor beta chains drawn from one sample of a study of cytomegalovirus exposure and HLA in healthy donors. Assay: immunoSEQ multiplex PCR; the TCRdb copy retains only in-frame clones and omits some. The table shows under 150,000 clones, with roughly 65% occurring only once. Sequences were obtained from PBMCs. Receptors were obtained from a man aged 40-50 years in good health and CMV-seropositive. The CDR3 runs from the conserved cysteine through the conserved F or W. Fields, in order: V gene, D gene, CDR3 length, clone size, J gene, CDR3 protein, CDR3 DNA. The D gene is left open where the match is weak. Part of the rows lack a size; the others show once, few, many or a class for expanded clones.

TRBV5-1,.,15,few,TRBJ2-2,CASSGGGAGTGELFF,TGCGCCAGCAGCGGGGGGGGCGCGGGCACCGGGGAGCTGTTTTTT
TRBV7-3,TRBD1,16,.,TRBJ2-5,CASSLNGQGAPETQYF,TGTGCCAGCAGCTTAAACGGACAGGGGGCGCCGGAGACCCAGTACTTC
TRBV4-1,.,15,.,TRBJ2-5,CASSQAPRGRETQYF,TGCGCCAGCAGCCAAGCTCCCAGGGGTAGAGAGACCCAGTACTTC
TRBV6-1,TRBD1,15,few,TRBJ2-7,CASSERVDRGYEQYF,TGTGCCAGCAGTGAAAGGGTCGACAGGGGCTACGAGCAGTACTTC
TRBV7-2,.,14,.,TRBJ2-7,CASSTQAGKGEQYF,TGTGCCAGCAGCACGCAGGCAGGGAAGGGCGAGCAGTACTTC
TRBV28,.,11,few,TRBJ1-2,CASSPDYGYTF,TGTGCCAGCAGTCCCGACTATGGCTACACCTTC
TRBV7-8,.,16,.,TRBJ1-1,CASSLRRQDILRGAFF,TGTGCCAGCAGCTTACGACGACAAGACATCCTCCGGGGAGCTTTCTTT
TRBV5-6,.,13,few,TRBJ2-7,CASSRGRIYEQYF,TGTGCCAGCTCCCGTGGCAGGATTTACGAGCAGTACTTC
TRBV10-3,.,16,once,TRBJ1-2,CAISAKGWQGKYGHTF,TGTGCCATCAGCGCAAAGGGGTGGCAGGGCAAGTATGGCCACACCTTC
TRBV20-1,.,9,.,TRBJ1-2,CTSERGYTF,TGCACCTCGGAGAGAGGCTACACCTTC
TRBV27,TRBD1,15,.,TRBJ2-7,CASSPPGQGFYEQYF,TGTGCCAGCAGTCCCCCGGGACAGGGGTTTTACGAGCAGTACTTC
TRBV15,TRBD2,14,.,TRBJ2-5,CATSSLAGAETQYF,TGTGCCACCAGCAGCTTAGCGGGGGCAGAGACCCAGTACTTC
TRBV5-5,.,15,.,TRBJ1-4,CASSLYGWGDEKLFF,TGTGCCAGCAGCTTGTACGGATGGGGAGACGAAAAACTGTTTTTT
TRBV28,TRBD1,15,.,TRBJ1-1,CASSGQGAPGTEAFF,TGTGCCAGCTCGGGACAGGGGGCGCCGGGCACTGAAGCTTTCTTT
TRBV28,TRBD1,13,few,TRBJ1-2,CASRRTGGNGYTF,TGTGCCAGCAGGAGAACAGGGGGCAATGGCTACACCTTC
TRBV5-1,.,14,.,TRBJ1-6,CASSLGQFNSPLHF,TGCGCCAGCAGCTTGGGACAGTTTAATTCACCCCTCCACTTT
TRBV5-1,.,13,.,TRBJ2-7,CASSLPTTYEQYF,TGCGCCAGCAGCTTGCCTACGACCTACGAGCAGTACTTC
TRBV9,TRBD2,15,.,TRBJ2-5,CASTLSPSGEETQYF,TGTGCCAGCACCCTCTCCCCTAGCGGGGAAGAGACCCAGTACTTC
TRBV6-1,.,13,.,TRBJ2-7,CASSVLAGYEQYF,TGTGCCAGCAGTGTACTAGCTGGCTACGAGCAGTACTTC
TRBV11-2,.,14,.,TRBJ1-2,CASSLDGSAYGYTF,TGTGCCAGCAGCTTAGATGGCAGCGCTTATGGCTACACCTTC
TRBV9,TRBD1,15,few,TRBJ2-2,CASSLTGTGIGELFF,TGTGCCAGCAGCTTAACCGGGACAGGCATCGGGGAGCTGTTTTTT
TRBV9,TRBD1,16,.,TRBJ2-3,CASSVWRDRVSDTQYF,TGTGCCAGCAGCGTATGGCGGGACAGGGTTTCAGATACGCAGTATTTT
TRBV15,.,12,.,TRBJ1-1,CATGEGATEAFF,TGTGCCACCGGGGAGGGTGCCACTGAAGCTTTCTTT
TRBV7-9,TRBD2,15,few,TRBJ2-5,CASRLAVAGSETQYF,TGTGCCAGCAGATTAGCGGTAGCGGGGTCAGAGACCCAGTACTTC
TRBV2,.,15,.,TRBJ2-5,CASSAGGVGGETQYF,TGTGCCAGCAGTGCGGGCGGGGTGGGTGGAGAGACCCAGTACTTC
TRBV5-1,TRBD1,16,.,TRBJ1-2,CASSPQTGVANYGYTF,TGCGCCAGCAGCCCACAGACAGGGGTAGCTAACTATGGCTACACCTTC
TRBV28,.,13,once,TRBJ1-2,CASRTQGNYGYTF,TGTGCCAGCAGGACACAGGGTAACTATGGCTACACCTTC
TRBV19,.,14,once,TRBJ1-1,CASSTDRKYTEAFF,TGTGCCAGTAGTACCGACAGGAAGTACACTGAAGCTTTCTTT
TRBV28,TRBD1,13,.,TRBJ1-5,CASSGTAWQPQHF,TGTGCCAGCAGTGGGACAGCCTGGCAGCCCCAGCATTTT
TRBV5-1,TRBD1,15,.,TRBJ2-2,CASSSQGAQVGELFF,TGCGCCAGCAGCTCCCAGGGGGCGCAGGTCGGGGAGCTGTTTTTT
TRBV25-1,.,14,.,TRBJ2-3,CASSESAGKDTQYF,TGTGCCAGCAGTGAATCGGCGGGGAAGGATACGCAGTATTTT
TRBV11-3,.,19,.,TRBJ2-1,CASSLDGRLSEVWHNEQFF,TGTGCCAGCAGCTTAGACGGGCGGCTTTCGGAGGTTTGGCACAATGAGCAGTTCTTC
TRBV28,.,15,once,TRBJ2-5,CASSLVQGGQETQYF,TGTGCCAGCAGTTTAGTCCAGGGGGGCCAAGAGACCCAGTACTTC
TRBV27,TRBD1,14,few,TRBJ1-2,CASSPYRGLGGYTF,TGTGCCAGCAGTCCGTACAGGGGGCTGGGTGGCTACACCTTC
TRBV20-1,.,11,.,TRBJ1-1,CSARAQVEAFF,TGCAGTGCTAGAGCACAGGTTGAAGCTTTCTTT
TRBV10-3,.,15,few,TRBJ2-5,CAIRDSTRNQETQYF,TGTGCCATCAGGGACAGTACTCGAAACCAAGAGACCCAGTACTTC
TRBV9,TRBD1,17,.,TRBJ1-2,CASRGRWGQGANYGYTF,TGTGCCAGCAGAGGACGATGGGGACAGGGGGCTAACTATGGCTACACCTTC
TRBV19,.,18,.,TRBJ2-7,CASSTQASGTPPSYEQYF,TGTGCCAGTAGTACGCAGGCCTCCGGGACTCCGCCGTCCTACGAGCAGTACTTC
TRBV5-1,.,14,.,TRBJ1-4,CASSKDSYNEKLFF,TGCGCCAGCAGCAAGGACAGTTATAATGAAAAACTGTTTTTT
TRBV5-1,TRBD1,14,.,TRBJ1-1,CASSRDRVNTEAFF,TGCGCCAGCAGCCGGGACAGAGTGAACACTGAAGCTTTCTTT
TRBV9,TRBD2,14,.,TRBJ2-1,CASSGERGDNEQFF,TGTGCCAGCAGCGGGGAGCGGGGGGACAATGAGCAGTTCTTC
TRBV12-5,.,16,once,TRBJ2-2,CASGLLGTSLAGELFF,TGTGCTAGTGGTTTACTTGGGACAAGTCTCGCCGGGGAGCTGTTTTTT
TRBV27,.,14,.,TRBJ1-5,CASSPGGGPQPQHF,TGTGCCAGCAGTCCGGGAGGGGGGCCTCAGCCCCAGCATTTT
TRBV7-3,.,12,.,TRBJ2-2,CASRGGTGELFF,TGTGCCAGCAGAGGGGGCACCGGGGAGCTGTTTTTT
TRBV9,TRBD2,16,.,TRBJ2-5,CASSVGASGVRETQYF,TGTGCCAGCAGCGTAGGGGCTAGCGGGGTTAGGGAGACCCAGTACTTC
TRBV7-3,TRBD2,14,few,TRBJ2-1,CASSLELTSGEQFF,TGTGCCAGCAGCTTGGAACTTACTAGCGGGGAGCAGTTCTTC
TRBV6-5,.,15,few,TRBJ1-2,CASSYSTRGGEGYTF,TGTGCCAGCAGTTACTCGACCAGGGGCGGTGAGGGCTACACCTTC
TRBV2,.,12,few,TRBJ2-7,CASFGGAYEQYF,TGTGCCAGCTTCGGCGGTGCCTACGAGCAGTACTTC